The source of this T cell receptor (beta chain) is a study of T-cell reconstitution after alpha-beta-depleted transplantation in children. A TCRbeta library incorporating unique molecular identifiers was prepared. TCRdb passed the PCR reads through MiXCR, listing each CDR3 protein once. The data contain around 370,000 distinct CDR3 sequences, about a tenth of them singletons. This clonotype turned up a few times. This CDR3 has 14 residues. Trimming removed 1 base at V and 1 base at J, with 8 bases between. The V gene's germline CDR1 is DFQATT and CDR2 SNEGSKA (reference sequence). This clonotype was obtained from a human donor who donated a stem cell graft to a child with acute lymphoblastic leukemia. V gene TRBV20-1 combines with J gene TRBJ1-5, with no clear D. The sequencing used PBMCs from the stem cell graft donor, collected from the stem cell graft. CDR3 in DNA: TGCAGTGCTAGAGGCCAGGAAAGCAATCAGCCCCAGCATTTT. This gives the protein CSARGQESNQPQHF.